This T cell receptor beta chain was captured by sequencing in a study of OX40 agonist ivuxolimab in advanced cancers. Germline V lookup: CDR1 GTSNPN, CDR2 SVGIG (reference sequence). The CDR3 extends over 13 amino acids. With 1 base removed from V and 5 bases from J, the gap between germline ends came to 10 bases. Only in-frame clones appear in the TCRdb table, and some are missing; sequencing was by immunoSEQ multiplex PCR. In the table there are approximately 68,000 clones, 91% of which are singletons. This specimen was CD4+ or CD8+ T cells sorted from blood, taken in a trial of the OX40 agonist ivuxolimab. This chain uses TRBV30 with TRBJ2-3, with unresolved D. The TCR was taken from an adult with an advanced solid tumor such as melanoma, head and neck, liver or kidney cancer. The CDR3 sequence: CAWSGRVGDTQYF. As DNA, the CDR3 is TGTGCCTGGAGTGGGCGTGTCGGAGATACGCAGTATTTT.